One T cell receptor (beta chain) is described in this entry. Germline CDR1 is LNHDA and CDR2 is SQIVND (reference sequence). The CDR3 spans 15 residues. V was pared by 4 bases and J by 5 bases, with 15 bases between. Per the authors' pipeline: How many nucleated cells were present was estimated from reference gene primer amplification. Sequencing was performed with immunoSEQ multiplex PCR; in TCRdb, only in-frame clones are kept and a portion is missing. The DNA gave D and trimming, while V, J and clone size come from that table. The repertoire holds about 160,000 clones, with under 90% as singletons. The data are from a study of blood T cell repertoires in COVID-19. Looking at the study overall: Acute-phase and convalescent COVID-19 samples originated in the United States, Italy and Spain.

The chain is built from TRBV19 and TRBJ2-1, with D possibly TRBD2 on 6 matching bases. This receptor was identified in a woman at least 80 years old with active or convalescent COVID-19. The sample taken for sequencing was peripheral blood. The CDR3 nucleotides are TGTGCCAGTAGTACCGGGACTCCGGCACACAATGAGCAGTTCTTC. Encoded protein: CASSTGTPAHNEQFF. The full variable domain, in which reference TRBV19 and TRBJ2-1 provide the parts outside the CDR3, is DGGITQSPKYLFRKEGQNVTLSCEQNLNHDAMYWYRQDPGQGLRLIYYSQIVNDFQKGDIAEGYSVSREKKESFPLTVTSAQKNPTAFYLCASSTGTPAHNEQFFGPGTRLTVL.